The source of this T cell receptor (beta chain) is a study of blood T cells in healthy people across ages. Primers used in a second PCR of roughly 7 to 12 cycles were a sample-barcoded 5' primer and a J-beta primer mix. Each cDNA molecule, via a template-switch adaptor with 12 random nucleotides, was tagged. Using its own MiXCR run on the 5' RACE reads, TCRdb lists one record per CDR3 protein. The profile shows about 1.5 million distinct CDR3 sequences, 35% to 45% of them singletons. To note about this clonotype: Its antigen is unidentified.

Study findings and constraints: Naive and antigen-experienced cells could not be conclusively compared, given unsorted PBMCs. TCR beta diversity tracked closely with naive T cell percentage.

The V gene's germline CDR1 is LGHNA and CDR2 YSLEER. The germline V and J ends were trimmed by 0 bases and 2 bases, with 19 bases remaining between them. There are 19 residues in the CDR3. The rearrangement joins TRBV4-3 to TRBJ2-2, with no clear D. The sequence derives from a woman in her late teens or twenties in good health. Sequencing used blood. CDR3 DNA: TGCGCCAGCAGCCAAGAAGGGCCGGATTTTAGTTTAAACACCGGGGAGCTGTTTTTT. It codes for CASSQEGPDFSLNTGELFF.